This record looks at one T cell receptor (beta chain) sequence and its context. The antigen is unknown. Each donor gave one heparinised blood draw averaging about 120 mL. The data belong to a study of beta chain features in type 1 diabetes. Study as a whole: All of the samples together had around 110,000,000 sorted cells examined.

Expressed TCRB transcripts got sequenced, as all isolated RNA was reverse transcribed. Each stem cell-like memory T cell sample yielded 900,000 to 1,200,000 reads on average. The protocol was immunoSEQ multiplex PCR, while the TCRdb copy is restricted to in-frame clones and leaves out a portion. The sample has tens of thousands of clones; roughly 70% are singletons. Points from the study as a whole: TCRB CDR3s were moderately but significantly shorter in Type 1 diabetes patients in all four CD4+ subsets. Within patients, naive, central memory and Treg TCRB repertoires seemed more similar than within healthy donors.

The germline gives CDR1 DFQATT, CDR2 SNEGSKA (reference sequence). V was clipped by 7 bases and J by 6 bases; unmatched bases: 3. There are 11 residues in the CDR3. Sequenced: stem cell memory CD4+ T cells from blood. This TCR came from a woman between 35 and 50 years old with type 1 diabetes. The chain combines TRBV20-1 with TRBJ2-1, with 7 bases aligning to TRBD2. CDR3 sequence reads: CSGGGFNEQFF. For the CDR3, the DNA is TGCAGTGGGGGAGGGTTCAATGAGCAGTTCTTC.